Listed here is a single TCR beta chain. This sample is part of a study of cytomegalovirus exposure and HLA in healthy donors. This CDR3 contains 14 residues. V dropped 3 bases and J dropped 0 bases, with 12 bases sitting between them. The germline V gene has CDR1 GTSNPN and CDR2 SVGIG (reference sequence). TCRdb's table, derived via immunoSEQ multiplex PCR, lists solely in-frame clones and lacks some. This repertoire shows 150,000 to 180,000 clones, about 86% found once; its top ten account for about 1.9%. The sample comprised PBMCs. The rearrangement joins TRBV30 to TRBJ2-7; perhaps TRBD2 as D (5 bases). The TCR was taken from a human donor in good health. CDR3 region: CAWRGRGPSYEQYF. The DNA of the CDR3 is TGTGCCTGGAGAGGCAGAGGGCCCTCCTACGAGCAGTACTTC.